This T cell receptor beta chain derives from a study of cytomegalovirus exposure and HLA in healthy donors. Across the study: The 100 to 150 validation repertoires matched the approximately 700 first-cohort repertoires in platform, a later analysis reported.

Here immunoSEQ multiplex PCR was the method, and the copy in TCRdb shows in-frame clones only, minus some. The sample contains approximately 65,000 clones, 96% of which appear only once. Of note for this clone: What it binds is unknown.

General study results and limits: The listing of 150 to 200 TCR beta chains classed them as cytomegalovirus-associated. It was found in a later analysis that first-cohort TCR clusters tended to co-occur in the 95 to 150 validation repertoires.

Sample: PBMCs. The TCR originated in a woman younger than 35 in good health and CMV-seropositive.

This CDR3 is CASSKYQERYEQFF. The CDR3 DNA reads as TGTGCCAGCAGCAAATATCAAGAGCGGTACGAGCAGTTCTTC. This chain connects TRBV21-1 to TRBJ2-1; the table gives TRBD2 as D, unverified against the DNA. TRBV21-1 corresponds to a pseudogene. The length of the CDR3 is 14 residues.